The entry below describes one T cell receptor beta chain. Its antigen is not identified. These data come from a study of blood T cells in healthy people across ages. Findings and caveats of the study: TCR beta diversity, measured per million T cells, fell in a roughly linear way with age.

PCR was performed a second time for about 7 to 11 cycles using a sample-barcoded 5' primer and a J-beta primer mix. Each CDR3 protein gets one entry after TCRdb re-called the 5' RACE reads with MiXCR. The sample has about 780,000 distinct CDR3 sequences, about half seen once. Germline-derived CDR1 and CDR2 are SGHTA and FQGNSA. There are 12 residues in the CDR3. Deletions cut 5 bases from V and 5 bases from J, with 10 bases between. The rearrangement links TRBV7-2 to TRBJ2-7; D not resolved. The sequenced material came from blood. This sequence was found in a man older than 75 in good health. This CDR3 reads CASSMGWDEQYF. The CDR3 coding sequence is TGTGCCAGCAGCATGGGTTGGGACGAGCAGTACTTC.